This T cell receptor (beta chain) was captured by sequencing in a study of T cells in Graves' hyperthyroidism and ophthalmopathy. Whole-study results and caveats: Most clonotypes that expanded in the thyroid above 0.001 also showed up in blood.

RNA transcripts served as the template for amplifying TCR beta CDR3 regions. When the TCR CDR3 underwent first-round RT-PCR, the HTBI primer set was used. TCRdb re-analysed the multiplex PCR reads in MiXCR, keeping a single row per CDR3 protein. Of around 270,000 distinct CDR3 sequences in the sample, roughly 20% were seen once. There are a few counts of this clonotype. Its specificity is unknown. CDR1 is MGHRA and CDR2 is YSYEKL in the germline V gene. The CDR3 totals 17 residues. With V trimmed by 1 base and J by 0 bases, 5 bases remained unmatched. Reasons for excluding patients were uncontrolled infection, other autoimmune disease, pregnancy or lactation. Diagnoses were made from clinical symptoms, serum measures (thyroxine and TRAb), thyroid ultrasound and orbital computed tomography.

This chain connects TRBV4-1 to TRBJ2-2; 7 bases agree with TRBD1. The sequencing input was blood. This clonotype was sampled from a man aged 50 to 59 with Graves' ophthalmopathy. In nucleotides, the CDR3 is TGCGCCAGCAGCCAAGGGACCGGGACAGCGAACACCGGGGAGCTGTTTTTT. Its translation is CASSQGTGTANTGELFF.